This T cell receptor beta chain was identified during a study of CD8+ T cells in alopecia areata. On the study more broadly: It was oral tofacitinib, at 5 to 10 mg twice daily, that treated patients received. Tofacitinib ran for 6 to 18 months before 6 months off drug. Percent affected scalp area, the SALT score, rated treated patients' severity. Study findings and constraints: TCR sharing across patients was less clear than in mice, possibly HLA-related.

Germline CDR1 is LGHNA and CDR2 is YSLEER. Trimming removed 0 bases from V and 3 bases from J, with 8 bases in between. This CDR3 is 14 amino acids long. Sample treatment: oral pan-JAK inhibitor, 5-10 mg twice daily. This clone showed up just once. The antigen remains undetermined. Extraction and reverse transcription of RNA yielded cDNA as the sequencing template. Libraries were prepared by immunoSEQ multiplex PCR; TCRdb keeps only in-frame clonotypes and omits some of them. The sample has about 140,000 clones; roughly 82% are singletons. The sequence was collected from a human donor with alopecia areata. The specimen was CD8+ T cells sorted from blood, collected at week 4, from a patient treated with tofacitinib. The V call is TRBV4-3, the J call TRBJ1-2; D is unclear. The CDR3 DNA follows: TGCGCCAGCAGCCAAGATCAGTTCTACTATGGCTACACCTTC. Its translation: CASSQDQFYYGYTF.